These 5 T cell receptor beta chains were sequenced from one sample in a study of blood T cell repertoires in COVID-19. Clones were read by immunoSEQ multiplex PCR, and TCRdb kept only the in-frame ones, dropping some. The table has approximately 250,000 clones, more than 85% seen once. The sample was PBMCs or T cells enriched from blood (not recorded which). These receptors were taken from a middle-aged man who had been exposed to COVID-19.

DNA of the CDR3: TGTGCCAGCAGTGAAGTCGGACTAGCCACAGATACGCAGTATTTT. This translates into CASSEVGLATDTQYF. The chain couples TRBV6-1 to TRBJ2-3; 8 bases line up with TRBD2. With 1 base clipped from V and 2 bases from J, the junction kept 2 bases outside the gene matches. Germline V gene lookup returns CDR1 MNHNS and CDR2 SASEGT. This CDR3 has 15 amino acids.

The chain couples TRBV5-1 to TRBJ2-2; TRBD2 might be the D (5 bases). This CDR3 has 14 residues. Trimming stripped 0 bases from V and 5 bases from J, with 8 bases between. The germline V gene encodes CDR1 SGHRS and CDR2 YFSETQ. DNA of the CDR3: TGCGCCAGCAGCTTGGTCGGGGAGACCGGGGAGCTGTTTTTT. The encoded protein is CASSLVGETGELFF.

This clone has just a few counts. The chain recombines TRBV5-1 with TRBJ1-5; the D is unclear. The V end was cut by 1 base, the J end by 4 bases, with 6 bases between. This CDR3 is 13 amino acids long. CDR1 and CDR2 from the germline V gene are SGHRS and YFSETQ. The CDR3 protein is CASSLNQNQPQHF. The CDR3 DNA is TGCGCCAGCAGCTTGAACCAGAATCAGCCCCAGCATTTT.

The chain joins TRBV9 to TRBJ2-3, with 7 nucleotides matching TRBD2. V lost 0 bases, J lost 5 bases, and 15 bases stayed unmatched. This CDR3 contains 18 residues. Per the germline V gene, CDR1 is SGDLS and CDR2 is YYNGEE. The CDR3 protein is CASSVAGIGGGPLDTQYF. The CDR3 nucleotides are TGTGCCAGCAGCGTAGCCGGAATCGGGGGAGGGCCATTAGATACGCAGTATTTT.

This chain joins TRBV19 and TRBJ2-7; D may be TRBD1 (6 bases). The CDR3 runs 16 residues. Looked up from germline, CDR1 is LNHDA and CDR2 is SQIVND (reference sequence). Trimming removed 0 bases at V and 2 bases at J, with 14 bases between. The CDR3 coding sequence is TGTGCCAGTAGTATAGAAATAACAGGGTTTGCCTACGAGCAGTACTTC. As protein: CASSIEITGFAYEQYF.